This T cell receptor (beta chain) was profiled in a study of blood T cells in healthy people across ages. Sample-barcoded 5' priming and a J-beta primer mix drove a second PCR of roughly 6 to 12 cycles. TCRdb redid the calling of the 5' RACE reads with MiXCR, one entry per CDR3 protein. The repertoire has nearly 800,000 distinct CDR3 sequences, roughly 56% of them found once; the top ten carry about 26%. Per germline, CDR1 DFQATT and CDR2 SNEGSKA (reference sequence). The CDR3 is 12 residues long. The V gene lost 6 bases and the J gene lost 0 bases, with 8 bases spanning the gap. The J gene is TRBJ2-5, the V gene TRBV20-1; unclear D gene. The TCR originated in a middle-aged man in good health. Sequencing used blood. The CDR3 here is CSAQRYQETQYF. As DNA, the CDR3 is TGCAGTGCCCAGAGGTACCAAGAGACCCAGTACTTC.